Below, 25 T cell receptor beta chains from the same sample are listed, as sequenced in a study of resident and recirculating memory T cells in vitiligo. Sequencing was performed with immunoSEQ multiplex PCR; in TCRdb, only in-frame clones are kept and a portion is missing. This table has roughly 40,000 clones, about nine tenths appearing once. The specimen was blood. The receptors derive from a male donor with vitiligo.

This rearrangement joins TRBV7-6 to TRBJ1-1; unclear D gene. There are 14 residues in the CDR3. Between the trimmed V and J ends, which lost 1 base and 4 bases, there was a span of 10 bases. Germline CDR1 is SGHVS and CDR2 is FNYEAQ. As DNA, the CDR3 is TGTGCCAGCAGCTTAGGGATGGGCCCCACTGAAGCTTTCTTT. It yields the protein CASSLGMGPTEAFF. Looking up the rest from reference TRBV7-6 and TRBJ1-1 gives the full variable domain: GAGVSQSPRYKVTKRGQDVALRCDPISGHVSLYWYRQALGQGPEFLTYFNYEAQQDKSGLPNDRFSAERPEGSISTLTIQRTEQRDSAMYRCASSLGMGPTEAFFGQGTRLTVV.

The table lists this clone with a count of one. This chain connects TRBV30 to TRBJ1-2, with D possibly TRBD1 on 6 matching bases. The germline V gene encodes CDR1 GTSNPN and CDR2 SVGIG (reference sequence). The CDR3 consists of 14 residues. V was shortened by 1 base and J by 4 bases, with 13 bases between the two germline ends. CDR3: CAWSEMTGRYGYTF. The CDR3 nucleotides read TGTGCCTGGAGTGAAATGACAGGTCGCTATGGCTACACCTTC.

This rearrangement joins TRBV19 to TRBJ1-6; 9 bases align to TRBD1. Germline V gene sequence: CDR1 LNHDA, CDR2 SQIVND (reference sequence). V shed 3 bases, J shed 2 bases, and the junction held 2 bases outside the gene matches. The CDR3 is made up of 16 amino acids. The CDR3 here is CASSMDRGPYNSPLHF. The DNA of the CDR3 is TGTGCCAGTAGTATGGACAGGGGACCCTATAATTCACCCCTCCACTTT.

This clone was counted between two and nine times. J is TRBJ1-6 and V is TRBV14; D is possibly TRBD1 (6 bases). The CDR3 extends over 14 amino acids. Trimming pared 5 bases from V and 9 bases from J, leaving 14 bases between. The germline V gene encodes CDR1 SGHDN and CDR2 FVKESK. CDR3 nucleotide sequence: TGTGCCAGCAGCTGGTCAGGGGCTGGTTCACCCCTCCACTTT. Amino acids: CASSWSGAGSPLHF.

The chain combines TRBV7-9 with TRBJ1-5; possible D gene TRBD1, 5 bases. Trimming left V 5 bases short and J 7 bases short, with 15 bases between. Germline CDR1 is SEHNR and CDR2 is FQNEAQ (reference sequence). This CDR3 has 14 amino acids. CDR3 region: CASSRPGVQQPQHF. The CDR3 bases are TGTGCCAGCAGCCGCCCGGGGGTTCAGCAGCCCCAGCATTTT.

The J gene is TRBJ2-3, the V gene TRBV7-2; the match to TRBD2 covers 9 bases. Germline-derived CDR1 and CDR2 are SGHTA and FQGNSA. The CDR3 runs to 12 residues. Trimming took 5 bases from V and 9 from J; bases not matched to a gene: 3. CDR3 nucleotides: TGTGCCAGCAGCGCTAGCGGGGAGACGCAGTATTTT. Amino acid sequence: CASSASGETQYF.

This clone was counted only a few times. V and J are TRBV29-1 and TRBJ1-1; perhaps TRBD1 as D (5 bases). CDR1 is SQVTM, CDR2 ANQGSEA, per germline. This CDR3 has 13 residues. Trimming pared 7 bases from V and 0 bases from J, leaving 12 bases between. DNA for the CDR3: TGCAGCGGGGCGCGGGGGGTGAACACTGAAGCTTTCTTT. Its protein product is CSGARGVNTEAFF. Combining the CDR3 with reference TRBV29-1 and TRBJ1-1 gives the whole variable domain SAVISQKPSRDICQRGTSLTIQCQVDSQVTMMFWYRQQPGQSLTLIATANQGSEATYESGFVIDKFPISRPNLTFSTLTVSNMSPEDSSIYLCSGARGVNTEAFFGQGTRLTVV.

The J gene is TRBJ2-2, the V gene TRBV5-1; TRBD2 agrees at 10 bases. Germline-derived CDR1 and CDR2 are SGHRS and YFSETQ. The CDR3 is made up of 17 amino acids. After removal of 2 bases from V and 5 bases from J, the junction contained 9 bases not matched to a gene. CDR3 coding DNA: TGCGCCAGCAGCTTCCTAGCGGGGGCCGATGCGACCGGGGAGCTGTTTTTT. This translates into CASSFLAGADATGELFF.

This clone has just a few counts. CDR3 sequence (DNA): TGCGCCAGCAGCAACGGACTAGCGCCGAACACCGGGGAGCTGTTTTTT. Amino acids: CASSNGLAPNTGELFF. The chain combines TRBV5-1 with TRBJ2-2, with 9 bases that match TRBD2. V lost 4 bases to trimming and J lost 0 bases; unmatched junction nucleotides: 4. Germline loops: CDR1 SGHRS, CDR2 YFSETQ. The CDR3 length is 16 residues.

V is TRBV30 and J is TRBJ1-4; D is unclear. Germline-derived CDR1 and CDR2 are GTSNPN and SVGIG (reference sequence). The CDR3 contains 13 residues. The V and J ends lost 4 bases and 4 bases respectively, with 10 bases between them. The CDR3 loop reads CAWTFRGNEKLFF. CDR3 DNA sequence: TGTGCCTGGACGTTCCGGGGTAATGAAAAACTGTTTTTT.

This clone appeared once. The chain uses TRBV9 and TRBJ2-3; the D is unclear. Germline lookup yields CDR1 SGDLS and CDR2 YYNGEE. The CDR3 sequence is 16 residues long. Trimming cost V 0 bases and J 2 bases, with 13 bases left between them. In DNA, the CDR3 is TGTGCCAGCAGCGTAGGTGCCCGAAGCCCCACAGATACGCAGTATTTT. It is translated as CASSVGARSPTDTQYF.

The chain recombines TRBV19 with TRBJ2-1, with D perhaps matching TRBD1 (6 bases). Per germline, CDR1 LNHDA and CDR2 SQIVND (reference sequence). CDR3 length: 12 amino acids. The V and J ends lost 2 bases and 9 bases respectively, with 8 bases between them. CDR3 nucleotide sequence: TGTGCCAGTAGTATAATAGGGGGTGAGCAGTTCTTC. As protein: CASSIIGGEQFF.

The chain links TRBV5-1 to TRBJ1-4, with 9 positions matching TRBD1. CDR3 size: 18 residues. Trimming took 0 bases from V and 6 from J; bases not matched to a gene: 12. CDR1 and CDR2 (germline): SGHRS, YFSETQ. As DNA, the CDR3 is TGCGCCAGCAGCTTGGCCCTATCAAGCGGGACAGGGTATGAAAAACTGTTTTTT. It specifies CASSLALSSGTGYEKLFF. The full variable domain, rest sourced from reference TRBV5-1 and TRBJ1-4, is KAGVTQTPRYLIKTRGQQVTLSCSPISGHRSVSWYQQTPGQGLQFLFEYFSETQRNKGNFPGRFSGRQFSNSRSEMNVSTLELGDSALYLCASSLALSSGTGYEKLFFGSGTQLSVL.

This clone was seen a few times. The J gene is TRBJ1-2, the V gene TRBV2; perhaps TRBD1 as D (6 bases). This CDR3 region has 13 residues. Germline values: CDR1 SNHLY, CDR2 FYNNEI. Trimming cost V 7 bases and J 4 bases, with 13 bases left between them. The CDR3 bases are TGTGCCAGCACCCCGGACAGACTCTATGGCTACACCTTC. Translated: CASTPDRLYGYTF.

This CDR3 reads CASSPDSQNTEAFF. The CDR3 DNA reads as TGTGCCAGCAGCCCCGACAGTCAGAACACTGAAGCTTTCTTT. V is TRBV9 and J is TRBJ1-1; TRBD1 is a possible D gene (5 bases). The CDR3 totals 14 residues. CDR1 SGDLS and CDR2 YYNGEE come from the germline V gene. V was shortened by 4 bases and J by 1 base, with 11 bases between the two germline ends.

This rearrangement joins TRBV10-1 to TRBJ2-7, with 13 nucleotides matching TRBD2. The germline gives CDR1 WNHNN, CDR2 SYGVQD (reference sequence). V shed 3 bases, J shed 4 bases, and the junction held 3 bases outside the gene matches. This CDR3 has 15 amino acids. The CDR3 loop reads CASSDKLAGGYEQYF. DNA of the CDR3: TGCGCCAGCAGTGACAAACTAGCGGGGGGGTACGAGCAGTACTTC.

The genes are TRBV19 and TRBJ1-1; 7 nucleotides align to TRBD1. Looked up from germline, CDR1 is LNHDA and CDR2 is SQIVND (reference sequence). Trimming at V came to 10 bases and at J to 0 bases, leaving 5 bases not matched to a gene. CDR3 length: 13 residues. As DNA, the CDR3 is TGTGCCACATCGACAGGGATGAACACTGAAGCTTTCTTT. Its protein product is CATSTGMNTEAFF.

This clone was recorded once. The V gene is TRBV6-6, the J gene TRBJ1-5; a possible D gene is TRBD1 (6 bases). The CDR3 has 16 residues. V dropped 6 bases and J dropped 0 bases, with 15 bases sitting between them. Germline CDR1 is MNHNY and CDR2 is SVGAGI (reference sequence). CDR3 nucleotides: TGTGCCAGCAGGGGTGAACAGGGTTATAGCAATCAGCCCCAGCATTTT. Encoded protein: CASRGEQGYSNQPQHF.

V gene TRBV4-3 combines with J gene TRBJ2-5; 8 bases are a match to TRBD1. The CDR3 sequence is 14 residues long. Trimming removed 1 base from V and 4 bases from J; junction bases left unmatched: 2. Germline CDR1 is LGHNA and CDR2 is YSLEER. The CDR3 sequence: CASSQVTGGETQYF. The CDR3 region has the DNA TGCGCCAGCAGCCAAGTCACAGGGGGAGAGACCCAGTACTTC.

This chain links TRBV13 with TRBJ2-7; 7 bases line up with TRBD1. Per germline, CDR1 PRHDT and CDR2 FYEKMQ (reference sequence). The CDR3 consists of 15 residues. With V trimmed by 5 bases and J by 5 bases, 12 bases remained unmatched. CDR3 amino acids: CASSPSGTEGDEQYF. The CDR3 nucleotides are TGTGCCAGCAGCCCCTCCGGGACAGAAGGTGACGAGCAGTACTTC.

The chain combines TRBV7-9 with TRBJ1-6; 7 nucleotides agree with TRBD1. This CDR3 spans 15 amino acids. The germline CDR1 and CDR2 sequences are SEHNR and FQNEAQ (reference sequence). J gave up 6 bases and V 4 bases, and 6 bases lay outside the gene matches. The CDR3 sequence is CASSSSTGFNSPLHF. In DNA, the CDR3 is TGTGCCAGCAGCTCATCGACAGGGTTTAATTCACCCCTCCACTTT.

The CDR3 region has the DNA TGTGCCAGCAGCTTATCAGGGAACGAAAAACTGTTTTTT. Translation: CASSLSGNEKLFF. The chain uses TRBV7-2 and TRBJ1-4, with a tentative D call TRBD1 (5 bases). Per germline, CDR1 SGHTA and CDR2 FQGNSA. There are 13 residues in the CDR3. Trimming shortened V by 2 bases and J by 8 bases, and 9 bases separated the two germline ends. The full variable domain, in which reference TRBV7-2 and TRBJ1-4 provide the parts outside the CDR3, is GAGVSQSPSNKVTEKGKDVELRCDPISGHTALYWYRQSLGQGLEFLIYFQGNSAPDKSGLPSDRFSAERTGGSVSTLTIQRTQQEDSAVYLCASSLSGNEKLFFGSGTQLSVL.

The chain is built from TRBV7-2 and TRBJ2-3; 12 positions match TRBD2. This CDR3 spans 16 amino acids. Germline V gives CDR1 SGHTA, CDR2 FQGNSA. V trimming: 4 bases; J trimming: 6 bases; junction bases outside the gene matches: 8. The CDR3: CASSYASGGAWDTQYF. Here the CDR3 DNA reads TGTGCCAGCAGCTACGCTAGCGGGGGGGCTTGGGATACGCAGTATTTT.

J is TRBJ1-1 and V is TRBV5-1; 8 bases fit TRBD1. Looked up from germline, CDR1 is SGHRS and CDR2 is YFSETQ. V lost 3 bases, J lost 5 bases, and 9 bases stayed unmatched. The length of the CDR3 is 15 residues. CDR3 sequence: CASSWSGQAGTEAFF. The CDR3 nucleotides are TGCGCCAGCAGCTGGTCGGGACAGGCGGGAACTGAAGCTTTCTTT.

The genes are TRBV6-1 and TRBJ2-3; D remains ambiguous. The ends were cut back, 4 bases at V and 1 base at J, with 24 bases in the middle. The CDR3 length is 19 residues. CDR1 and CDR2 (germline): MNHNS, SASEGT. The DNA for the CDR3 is TGTGCCAGCAGTGTCCGGTCGGTTATGAAATGGCAGGGCACAGATACGCAGTATTTT. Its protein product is CASSVRSVMKWQGTDTQYF.